This entry lists 22 T cell receptor beta chains sequenced from one sample in a study of blood T cell repertoires in COVID-19. TCRdb's copy holds only in-frame clones and misses some; the assay was immunoSEQ multiplex PCR. The data contain about 280,000 clones, about 90% of them singletons. The sample comprised PBMCs or T cells enriched from blood (not recorded which). Receptors were obtained from a woman in her sixties who had recovered from COVID-19.

The V call is TRBV18, the J call TRBJ1-2; TRBD1 matches 12 bases. Trimming cost V 3 bases and J 7 bases; bases outside gene matches: 3. The CDR3 sequence is 14 residues long. Per the germline V gene, CDR1 is KGHSH and CDR2 is LQKENI. As DNA, the CDR3 is TGTGCCAGCTCACCCCGGGACAGGGGGCTTGGCTACACCTTC. Its protein is CASSPRDRGLGYTF.

The rearrangement joins TRBV24-1 to TRBJ1-1, with 9 positions matching TRBD1. J gave up 3 bases and V 4 bases, and 5 bases lay outside the gene matches. The CDR3 consists of 15 residues. CDR1 is KGHDR and CDR2 is SFDVKD in the germline V gene. The CDR3 protein is CATSDTGGPDTEAFF. As DNA, the CDR3 is TGTGCCACCAGTGACACAGGGGGCCCGGACACTGAAGCTTTCTTT.

The chain combines TRBV6-1 with TRBJ2-1, with 8 bases matching TRBD2. V trimming: 3 bases; J trimming: 6 bases; junction bases outside the gene matches: 4. From germline, CDR1 is MNHNS and CDR2 SASEGT. The CDR3 totals 14 residues. The CDR3, as DNA: TGTGCCAGCAGTGACAGCGGGAGAGGCAATGAGCAGTTCTTC. Its protein product is CASSDSGRGNEQFF.

The count of this clone is one. CDR3 residues: CASSSRRGRTDTQYF. The CDR3 nucleotides are TGTGCCAGCAGCTCTCGACGAGGGCGCACAGATACGCAGTATTTT. The chain is built from TRBV13 and TRBJ2-3; D might be TRBD2 (5 bases). The CDR3 length is 15 residues. V was pared by 4 bases and J by 1 base, with 12 bases between. Per the germline V gene, CDR1 is PRHDT and CDR2 is FYEKMQ (reference sequence). Complete variable domain (other parts from reference TRBV13 and TRBJ2-3): AAGVIQSPRHLIKEKRETATLKCYPIPRHDTVYWYQQGPGQDPQFLISFYEKMQSDKGSIPDRFSAQQFSDYHSELNMSSLELGDSALYFCASSSRRGRTDTQYFGPGTRLTVL.

The genes are TRBV7-3 and TRBJ1-2; TRBD1 matches 7 bases. Losses at the gene ends were 0 bases for V and 4 bases for J; bases not matched to a gene: 5. There are 15 residues in the CDR3. Germline CDR1 reads SGHTA; CDR2 reads FQGTGA. DNA of the CDR3: TGTGCCAGCAGCTTAACCGGACAGGACCCCTATGGCTACACCTTC. This sequence encodes CASSLTGQDPYGYTF.

About this clone: The sample contains more than one DNA sequence encoding this CDR3. The chain uses TRBV28 and TRBJ1-1, with D uncertain. Trimming shortened V by 2 bases and J by 2 bases, and 9 bases separated the two germline ends. CDR1 and CDR2 from the germline V gene are MDHEN and SYDVKM. The CDR3 runs 14 residues. CDR3 nucleotide sequence: TGTGCCAGCAGTTTAGGCCAGTCTAACACTGAAGCTTTCTTT. Translated, it gives CASSLGQSNTEAFF. The variable domain in full, completed from reference TRBV28 and TRBJ1-1, reads DVKVTQSSRYLVKRTGEKVFLECVQDMDHENMFWYRQDPGLGLRLIYFSYDVKMKEKGDIPEGYSVSREKKERFSLILESASTNQTSMYLCASSLGQSNTEAFFGQGTRLTVV.

J is TRBJ1-2 and V is TRBV27; D not certain. Trimming left V 5 bases short and J 4 bases short, with 2 bases between. Germline V gene sequence: CDR1 MNHEY, CDR2 SMNVEV (reference sequence). The CDR3 loop spans 10 amino acids. CDR3 nucleotides: TGTGCCAGCAGTCTCTATGGCTACACCTTC. The encoded protein is CASSLYGYTF.

The chain combines TRBV2 with TRBJ2-5; D call uncertain. CDR1 SNHLY and CDR2 FYNNEI come from the germline V gene. Trimming shortened V by 6 bases and J by 4 bases, and 9 bases separated the two germline ends. CDR3 size: 12 residues. The CDR3 DNA follows: TGTGCCAGCAGCGTGTTCCCAGAGACCCAGTACTTC. Translation gives CASSVFPETQYF.

Notes on this clone: Sequence at one end of the junction differs from germline and may be a read error. The rearrangement joins TRBV3-1 (or the pseudogene TRBV3-2) to TRBJ2-1; TRBD2 matches 9 bases. The germline V gene encodes CDR1 LGHDT and CDR2 YNNKEL (reference sequence). The CDR3 is 13 residues long. CDR3 DNA: TGTGCCAGCAGCCACCTCAGTAGCGGGAGTCGAGTCTTC. Its translation is CASSHLSSGSRVF.

The chain recombines TRBV30 with TRBJ2-5, with D possibly being TRBD2 (5 bases). The J call may be faulty, since TRBJ2-7 better matches the DNA end. Germline V lookup: CDR1 GTSNPN, CDR2 SVGIG (reference sequence). CDR3 size: 14 residues. The CDR3 region is CAWSVPGSSYEQYF. The CDR3 DNA reads TGTGCCTGGAGTGTGCCGGGATCCTCCTACGAGCAGTACTTC.

This clone was seen a single time. The chain is built from TRBV14 and TRBJ2-1; 8 nucleotides match TRBD2. CDR1 is SGHDN, CDR2 FVKESK, per germline. J gave up 6 bases and V 1 base, and 8 bases lay outside the gene matches. The CDR3 has 16 residues. CDR3 protein: CASSQVFSLAGNEQFF. DNA for the CDR3: TGTGCCAGCAGCCAAGTTTTTTCCCTAGCGGGCAATGAGCAGTTCTTC.

The chain uses TRBV28 and TRBJ1-5; no clear D. The V gene's germline CDR1 is MDHEN and CDR2 SYDVKM. Trimming took off 5 bases at V and 5 bases at J, with 13 bases between the two ends. This CDR3 contains 14 residues. The DNA for the CDR3 is TGTGCCAGCAGTGACCGGCGGGGTTATCAGCCCCAGCATTTT. Residues: CASSDRRGYQPQHF.

The rearrangement uses TRBV11-3 and TRBJ2-3; D unclear. This CDR3 contains 15 residues. V was trimmed by 2 bases and J by 2 bases, leaving 11 bases between them. Germline V gene sequence: CDR1 SGHNT, CDR2 YENEEA. The CDR3 here is CASSLRSGYTDTQYF. In nucleotides, the CDR3 is TGTGCCAGCAGCTTACGGTCAGGATACACAGATACGCAGTATTTT.

V and J are TRBV28 and TRBJ2-6; D may be TRBD2 (6 bases). Trimming left V 3 bases short and J 4 bases short, with 16 bases between. This CDR3 contains 17 residues. Germline-derived CDR1 and CDR2 are MDHEN and SYDVKM. In DNA form, the CDR3 reads TGTGCCAGCAGTTTCCCCCCCGGGGGTTCCGGGGCCAACGTCCTGACTTTC. Amino acids: CASSFPPGGSGANVLTF.

V gene TRBV6-1 combines with J gene TRBJ1-5; D remains unclear. This CDR3 has 15 amino acids. Germline CDR1 and CDR2: MNHNS and SASEGT. V shed 1 base and J shed 0 bases, with 7 bases lying between them. CDR3 nucleotides: TGTGCCAGCAGTGAAGTACAGCCTAGCAATCAGCCCCAGCATTTT. This gives the protein CASSEVQPSNQPQHF.

V and J are TRBV19 and TRBJ1-2; TRBD1 might be the D (5 bases). V was trimmed by 3 bases and J by 5 bases, leaving 10 bases between them. The V gene's germline CDR1 is LNHDA and CDR2 SQIVND (reference sequence). This CDR3 contains 13 residues. The DNA for the CDR3 is TGTGCCAGTAGTATCCCAGGGTTTTATGGCTACACCTTC. Translation gives CASSIPGFYGYTF.

This rearrangement joins TRBV2 to TRBJ2-7, with D perhaps matching TRBD2 (5 bases). The germline CDR1 and CDR2 sequences are SNHLY and FYNNEI. CDR3 length: 12 amino acids. V shed 6 bases and J shed 9 bases, with 15 bases lying between them. DNA of the CDR3: TGTGCCAGCAGCAACGAGGGTCCTGGGCAGTACTTC. Its protein is CASSNEGPGQYF. Full variable domain (outside the CDR3, taken from reference TRBV2 and TRBJ2-7): EPEVTQTPSHQVTQMGQEVILRCVPISNHLYFYWYRQILGQKVEFLVSFYNNEISEKSEIFDDQFSVERPDGSNFTLKIRSTKLEDSAMYFCASSNEGPGQYFGPGTRLTVT.

This sequence joins TRBV4-2 and TRBJ2-7, with 8 nucleotides matching TRBD2. The germline V gene has CDR1 LGHNA and CDR2 YNFKEQ. This CDR3 is built from 14 residues. Losses at the gene ends were 0 bases for V and 7 bases for J; bases not matched to a gene: 5. The CDR3 nucleotides read TGTGCCAGCAGCCAAGAGACGGGGGGGCGGGAGCAGTACTTC. Its protein is CASSQETGGREQYF.

The chain has TRBV7-6 and TRBJ2-1; maybe TRBD2 (6 bases). The V gene's germline CDR1 is SGHVS and CDR2 FNYEAQ. The CDR3 extends over 18 amino acids. V lost 2 bases and J 0 bases, leaving 17 bases between the germline ends. In DNA, the CDR3 is TGTGCCAGCAGCTTACCCTCAGTAGCGGCACACTCCTACAATGAGCAGTTCTTC. Protein product: CASSLPSVAAHSYNEQFF.

The rearrangement joins TRBV19 to TRBJ1-1; D might be TRBD1 (5 bases). Between the trimmed V and J ends, which lost 4 bases and 0 bases, there was a span of 15 bases. CDR3 length equals 16 residues. Germline CDR1 and CDR2: LNHDA and SQIVND (reference sequence). This CDR3 reads CASSRTTIGLNTEAFF. The CDR3 region has the DNA TGTGCCAGTAGTAGGACAACAATCGGTTTGAACACTGAAGCTTTCTTT.

This chain joins TRBV28 and TRBJ1-1, with a tentative D call TRBD1 (6 bases). Trimming pared 9 bases from V and 7 bases from J, leaving 24 bases between. Germline V gene lookup returns CDR1 MDHEN and CDR2 SYDVKM. There are 15 residues in the CDR3. The CDR3 reads CASNNGGADADEAFF. CDR3 coding DNA: TGTGCCAGTAATAATGGGGGGGCGGATGCTGATGAAGCTTTCTTT.

V gene TRBV28 combines with J gene TRBJ2-3; the D gene is possibly TRBD2 (6 bases). Trimming stripped 2 bases from V and 0 bases from J, with 12 bases between. Germline CDR1 reads MDHEN; CDR2 reads SYDVKM. The length of the CDR3 is 16 residues. In DNA, the CDR3 is TGTGCCAGCAGTTTACAGGCTAGCGTGAGCACAGATACGCAGTATTTT. Translating it yields CASSLQASVSTDTQYF.